This T cell receptor (beta chain) was documented in a study of T cells expressing NK-cell markers (dated by TCRdb to about 2020). Describing the broader study: Three sorted T-cell subsets (CD3+CD56+NKG2C+, CD3+CD56+NKG2C- and CD3+CD56-NKG2C+) from 7 to 9 donors had their TCR beta-chain repertoires profiled. Among the eight sequenced donors, seven were HCMV-seropositive and one was HCMV-seronegative. The study sequenced eight donors, all healthy volunteers chosen at random: three men and five women. Libraries were sequenced as 2 x 150 bp reads on Illumina HiSeq 2000/2500, MiSeq or NextSeq. Findings and caveats that apply to the study as a whole: Whether the expanded NKG2C-expressing T cell clones were specific for HCMV antigens remained unclear. For about 6 donors, the dominant CD3+CD56+NKG2C+ clonotypes were among the top 10 CD8+ clonotypes and accounted for 1.0-7.0% of CD8+ T cells. Those dominant clonotypes were again the most abundant among CD3+CD56-NKG2C+ cells in several donors, at 28.3-60.1%.

HCMV serostatus was determined by detecting HCMV-specific IgG in serum with a commercial ELISA kit. Peripheral blood mononuclear cells were isolated from blood by Ficoll density gradient centrifugation. With regard to this clonotype: Its target antigen remains unknown.

Instrument used: Illumina HiSeq 2000. TCR beta cDNA libraries were prepared using 5'RACE template switching, which introduced a universal primer site and unique molecular identifiers. cDNA synthesis was primed from the TCR beta constant segment, followed by two successive PCR amplification steps. As for how the authors treated the data: MIGEC was used to demultiplex reads and group reads by UMI, and MiTCR was used to assemble and quantify clonotypes. To remove erroneous sequences, TCR cDNA sequences were retained only when supported by two or more reads. Downstream repertoire analysis used the tcR package, and clonotypes were matched across fractions by CDR3 nucleotide sequence plus V segment. Antigen specificity was annotated against VDJdb with VDJmatch, allowing one amino acid substitution in CDR3. The reads, reprocessed by TCRdb, yield one row per CDR3 protein sequence and no DNA. TCRdb assigned the V and J calls; the authors' analysis was not used. The sample table includes a few hundred thousand distinct CDR3 sequences. The ten largest clones represent 4% to 6.5% of the sample.

Taken from cysteine to phenylalanine, the CDR3 has 14 residues. The protein alone is recorded here. The germline V gene (reference sequence) supplies CDR1 LGHDT and CDR2 YNNKEL. Source material: blood T cells: a sorted CD56 or NKG2C T cell subset, CD4+ or CD8+ T cells, or bulk PBMC T cells (not recorded which). The sequence is built from TRBV3-1 and TRBJ2-5. This TCR was sampled from a man aged 18-70 years in good health. The CDR3 in this case is CASSQNPVGFTQYF.